The sequence of this TCR beta chain was determined in a study of cytomegalovirus exposure and HLA in healthy donors. General study findings and limits: A later analysis showed TCR association rates differing by HLA locus, peaking at DRB1 and lowest at HLA-C. Later on, a genetic analysis was performed. It linked a missense variant in DCLRE1C with V- and J-gene trimming of TCR beta. In a later analysis, an Asian-associated ancestry cluster reportedly showed fewer N-insertions than the approximately 670-donor mean.

With regard to this clone: Its antigen is still unknown.

PCR used 60 Vbeta primers and 13 Jbeta primers. Original handling: Unique TCR beta chains totaled some 80 million in a later count, with 8.5 million to 12 million of them shared. Assay: immunoSEQ multiplex PCR; the TCRdb copy retains only in-frame clones and omits some. V and J calls and clone size are those listed in that table; D and trimming were worked out from the DNA. This sample has around 130,000 clones; about 80% occur once, and the top ten carry 1.4% to 1.5%. This receptor was taken from a woman aged 18-35 years in good health and CMV-seronegative. Specimen: PBMCs.

CDR3 loop: CASSLAGRTTMNTEAFF. The CDR3 DNA sequence: TGTGCCAGCAGCTTAGCTGGCAGAACGACAATGAACACTGAAGCTTTCTTT. The V gene is TRBV7-8, the J gene TRBJ1-1; D is unresolved. Trimming took off 0 bases at V and 0 bases at J, with 14 bases between the two ends. This CDR3 has 17 residues. Per germline, CDR1 SGHVS and CDR2 FQNEAQ.